A single T cell receptor (beta chain) is shown here with its context. This clonotype was found many times. The antigen it recognizes is unknown. Base qualities are not provided; no much larger clone lies one nucleotide away. The germline V gene specifies ENHRY as CDR1 and SYGVKD as CDR2. The CDR3 sequence holds 14 residues, the cysteine and phenylalanine included. Only the CDR3 part of the read is kept: 42 bases, read in frame from the first base. At the junction V is shortened by 6 bases and J by 5 bases; bases outside the gene matches: 4. The time point label corresponds to: newly diagnosed GD, antithyroid drugs for less than 3 months. RNA was extracted from PBMCs in TRIzol for both TCR sequencing and RNA sequencing. Graves' disease was diagnosed according to American Thyroid Association guidelines. Patients for the study were recruited at an endocrinology department in Xi'an, China. From each patient, around 9 milliliters of peripheral blood was collected into an EDTA anticoagulant tube. PBMCs were isolated by Ficoll Paque Plus density gradient separation without further T cell sorting. An Agilent 2100 Bioanalyzer and agarose gel were used to check RNA quality, and a NanoDrop 2000 was used to measure RNA concentration.

Receptors were amplified or captured by multiplex PCR. Sequencing was performed on an Illumina HiSeq 4000. To build TCR beta libraries, CDR3 regions were amplified by Arm-PCR using iRepertoire HTBI primers. Before sequencing, the PCR products underwent gel purification. Under the source paper's analysis protocol: Gene usage analysis of CDR3 amino acid clonotypes relied on the approximately 62 TRBV and 15 or so TRBJ segments identified across samples. COPE and FqMerger were used to merge the filtered high-quality paired reads into contigs. BLAST was used to align contigs to IMGT TRBV, TRBD and TRBJ reference genes, and CDR3 was defined according to IMGT. Clonotypes above 0.1% frequency were classified as highly expanded clones. Repertoire diversity was measured by Shannon entropy, and V-J evenness by the Gini coefficient. A clonotype was considered public if more than one individual shared it. The public reads were run again by TCRdb, first through fastp at Q25 and then through MiXCR, and only productive beta chains were kept. All rows with the same CDR3 protein become a single entry with the most common DNA and genes. TCRdb, rather than the study authors, made the V and J calls. The sample records under 800,000 distinct CDR3 sequences, approximately 15% of which are singletons. The ten largest make up around 18% of the sample.

The sample is drawn from a study of regulatory T cells in long-lasting Graves disease (dated by TCRdb to the early 2020s). Background on the whole study: In the newly diagnosed Graves' disease group, patients had been taking antithyroid drugs for less than 3 months. Patients with persistent Graves' disease were compared with patients with newly diagnosed Graves' disease using TCR sequencing and RNA sequencing of peripheral blood. The study took place in China and was registered as a clinical trial. A total of roughly 35 samples underwent TCR sequencing: around 13 from persistent and some 20 from newly diagnosed Graves' disease patients.

Overall study outcomes, separate from this receptor: The authors noted that the small sample size was a limitation that may lower accuracy. Patients with persistent disease shared more public clonotypes (approximately 2,500) than newly diagnosed patients did (966). TRBV28, TRBJ1-2 and TRBJ2-5 were preferentially used in persistent disease, while TRBV20-1 and TRBJ2-1 were favored in newly diagnosed disease. Peripheral blood alone was examined, since thyroid tissue, which constituted the primary lesion, could not be accessed. Only the TCR beta chain was sequenced and analyzed. Compared with newly diagnosed patients, patients with persistent Graves' disease had lower TCR Shannon entropy and fewer highly expanded clones, which suggests clonal expansion.

These same records also appear under a second study, on T cells in Graves' hyperthyroidism and ophthalmopathy. The other study reports the following: Stable Graves' hyperthyroidism was defined as the absence of progression to ophthalmopathy over 18 months of follow-up. Hyperthyroidism patients were newly diagnosed, with disease duration under 2 months, and aged 18 to 65 years. Any patient with an uncontrolled infection, another autoimmune disease, pregnancy or lactation was excluded. Clinical symptoms, serum thyroxine and TRAb, thyroid ultrasound, and orbital computed tomography formed the basis for the diagnoses. The first round of RT-PCR for the TCR CDR3 was performed with the HTBI primer set and the Qiagen OneStep RT-PCR kit. Most expanded thyroid clonotypes (frequency above 0.001) were also detected in blood, a finding suggesting that blood repertoires may reflect thyroid immune responses. A 13 V-J signature model separated ophthalmopathy from stable hyperthyroidism, with 87.88% sensitivity and roughly 81% specificity in cross-validation and 80%/75% in testing. During validation, the model predicted progression to ophthalmopathy a median of approximately 6.5 months ahead of onset, with around 71% sensitivity and 72.22% specificity. TCR V-J signatures able to tell the groups apart were searched for in a discovery cohort of some 100 patients, of whom more than 40 had Graves' ophthalmopathy and roughly 59 had stable Graves' hyperthyroidism. Prospective prediction of ophthalmopathy was tested in an independent validation cohort consisting of about 19 hyperthyroidism patients and approximately 16 patients who later progressed to ophthalmopathy. The roughly 100 discovery patients were divided at random into training and test sets in a 7:3 ratio. In addition, the study compared T-cell repertoires in thyroid tissue and in blood from five to seven Graves' hyperthyroidism patients. After sampling, hyperthyroidism patients received methimazole starting at 30 mg daily, and ophthalmopathy patients received high-dose intravenous methylprednisolone. A second multiplex PCR round built the libraries, followed by size selection and purification. Sequencing of the libraries was done on an Illumina HiSeq2000 using paired-end 100 bp reads. Raw data were processed with SOAPnuke, discarding reads with adapters, uncalled bases, mean Phred below 15, or no exact constant-primer or identifier match. High-quality paired reads were merged with COPE v1.2.5, and unique nucleotide sequences were defined as clonotypes. MiTCR v1.1 was used to align clonotypes to the IMGT TRBV, TRBD and TRBJ reference segments. The analysis was restricted to V-J combinations with a frequency above 0.0001, which together covered just over 98% of the repertoires. A TCS score was defined as the ratio between F50 (clonal expansion) and ExV (chaos), using BLOSUM62-based TCRdist between CDR3 peptides within each V-J. Welch's t-statistics and random forest reduced fewer than 600 V-J features to around 14, which were used in a naive Bayes classifier (R e1071). No statistical method was used to set the sample size in advance, and investigators knew the group allocation. The paper reports TCR Vbeta CDR3 sequencing of some 140 peripheral blood samples: 40 or so ophthalmopathy, about 75 hyperthyroidism and around 17 progressor patients.

Here the chain combines TRBV10-3 and TRBJ2-1; 10 junctional bases match TRBD1. The sequences come from peripheral blood mononuclear cells (PBMCs), collected at new diagnosis, from a patient treated with antithyroid drugs. The receptor was derived from a woman in her twenties or thirties with Graves disease. Donor details come from another sample of the same person, matched by shared clones. The base sequence is TGTGCCATCAGCAGACAGGGGGCGAACAATGAGCAGTTCTTC. The translation is CAISRQGANNEQFF.